Listed here are 26 T cell receptor beta chains from one sample, sequenced in a study of shared clonotypes between healthy human individuals. Naive CD8 cells were CD45RO-negative, positively selected for CCR7, excluding terminally differentiated effector memory CD45RA+ cells. Sequencing used immunoSEQ multiplex PCR; TCRdb keeps in-frame clones, though not all of them. The table includes about 2 million clones, 85% to 95% detected once. The sequencing sample was made of naive CD8+ T cells sorted from blood. The receptors stem from a man between 18 and 29 years old in good health.

V gene TRBV6-1 combines with J gene TRBJ2-1; 7 bases fit TRBD2. The CDR3 loop spans 14 amino acids. Germline CDR1 reads MNHNS; CDR2 reads SASEGT. With 2 bases clipped from V and 4 bases from J, the junction kept 2 bases outside the gene matches. The CDR3 DNA follows: TGTGCCAGCAGTGAACCGGGAGGATACAATGAGCAGTTCTTC. Amino acids: CASSEPGGYNEQFF.

In this sample, this clone turned up a few times. The sample has other DNA sequences that encode this CDR3 too. The chain employs TRBV19 and TRBJ1-1, with D perhaps TRBD1 (5 bases). The length of the CDR3 is 13 residues. Trimming removed 5 bases from V and 3 bases from J, with 10 bases in between. CDR1 is LNHDA and CDR2 is SQIVND in the germline V gene (reference sequence). CDR3 in amino acids: CASSLGRDTEAFF. The CDR3 nucleotides read TGTGCCAGTAGTTTGGGACGCGACACTGAAGCTTTCTTT.

The chain uses TRBV7-9 and TRBJ2-1; 16 nucleotides line up with TRBD2. The CDR3 spans 18 residues. The junction had 7 bases not matched to a gene; V was cut back by 4 bases and J by 4 bases. Germline V lookup: CDR1 SEHNR, CDR2 FQNEAQ (reference sequence). The CDR3, as DNA: TGTGCCAGCAGCTCCCTGGGACTAGCGGGAGGGACATACAATGAGCAGTTCTTC. Its translation: CASSSLGLAGGTYNEQFF.

The rearrangement joins TRBV15 to TRBJ2-3; the D is unclear. With 3 bases removed from V and 4 bases from J, the gap between germline ends came to 11 bases. The germline gives CDR1 LNHNV, CDR2 YYDKDF (reference sequence). This CDR3 is 14 amino acids long. The CDR3 sequence: CATSSLTLADTQYF. Written as DNA, the CDR3 is TGTGCCACCAGCAGCCTCACATTGGCAGATACGCAGTATTTT.

With respect to this clone: Different DNA sequences within this sample yield the same CDR3. J is TRBJ2-7 and V is TRBV5-4, with D possibly being TRBD1 or TRBD2 (5 bases each). CDR3 length: 13 residues. Trimming left V 2 bases short and J 4 bases short, with 10 bases between. Germline V gene sequence: CDR1 SGHNT, CDR2 YYREEE (reference sequence). DNA of the CDR3: TGTGCCAGCAGCTTTGGGGGATCTTACGAGCAGTACTTC. Its translation: CASSFGGSYEQYF.

This chain connects TRBV2 to TRBJ1-5, with a weak D call TRBD1 (6 bases). Germline CDR1 is SNHLY and CDR2 is FYNNEI. Trimming stripped 3 bases from V and 0 bases from J, with 9 bases between. The CDR3 covers 15 residues. The CDR3 spells CASSEGAFSNQPQHF. For the CDR3, the DNA is TGTGCCAGCAGTGAGGGGGCCTTTAGCAATCAGCCCCAGCATTTT.

This rearrangement joins TRBV28 to TRBJ2-7; D gene ambiguous. Germline V gene sequence: CDR1 MDHEN, CDR2 SYDVKM. V was trimmed by 1 base and J by 3 bases, leaving 13 bases between them. The CDR3 loop spans 15 amino acids. CDR3 bases: TGTGCCAGCAGTTTATCGGACGGTAGCTACTACGAGCAGTACTTC. Translation: CASSLSDGSYYEQYF.

The table lists this clone with a few counts. Other nucleotide sequences from this sample produce the same CDR3. The chain links TRBV27 to TRBJ2-7; the match to TRBD2 covers 8 bases. This CDR3 spans 13 amino acids. V was pared by 4 bases and J by 2 bases, with 1 base of the junction left unmatched. The germline V gene encodes CDR1 MNHEY and CDR2 SMNVEV (reference sequence). In nucleotides, the CDR3 is TGTGCCAGCAGTTCGGGACTAGCCTACGAGCAGTACTTC. It encodes CASSSGLAYEQYF.

The chain couples TRBV6-6 to TRBJ2-3; D is unresolved. This CDR3 is 16 amino acids long. CDR1 is MNHNY, CDR2 SVGAGI, per germline (reference sequence). V dropped 0 bases and J dropped 2 bases, with 12 bases sitting between them. CDR3 bases: TGTGCCAGCAGTTACTCTGCGCCGTCGGTCACAGATACGCAGTATTTT. Encoded protein: CASSYSAPSVTDTQYF.

This chain uses TRBV7-9 with TRBJ2-1; 8 nucleotides match TRBD2. With 11 bases clipped from V and 10 bases from J, the junction kept 10 bases outside the gene matches. CDR1 is SEHNR, CDR2 FQNEAQ, per germline (reference sequence). The CDR3 extends over 12 amino acids. The CDR3 sequence: CAGSGGPNEQFF. The CDR3, as DNA: TGTGCCGGATCGGGGGGGCCAAACGAGCAGTTCTTC.

The gene calls are TRBV13 and TRBJ2-3, with D tentatively TRBD1 or TRBD2 (5 bases each). Trimming removed 5 bases from V and 2 bases from J, with 11 bases in between. The CDR3 loop spans 14 amino acids. Germline CDR1 reads PRHDT; CDR2 reads FYEKMQ (reference sequence). This chain's CDR3 is CASSPGTNTDTQYF. The CDR3, as DNA: TGTGCCAGCAGCCCGGGGACCAACACAGATACGCAGTATTTT. The variable domain in full, with the rest retrieved from reference TRBV13 and TRBJ2-3, is AAGVIQSPRHLIKEKRETATLKCYPIPRHDTVYWYQQGPGQDPQFLISFYEKMQSDKGSIPDRFSAQQFSDYHSELNMSSLELGDSALYFCASSPGTNTDTQYFGPGTRLTVL.

The V gene is TRBV6-5, the J gene TRBJ1-4, with D maybe TRBD1 (5 bases). Trimming took off 4 bases at V and 0 bases at J, with 12 bases between the two ends. CDR3 length: 16 residues. CDR1 and CDR2 from the germline V gene are MNHEY and SVGAGI. The CDR3 spells CASSSSLRATNEKLFF. CDR3 coding DNA: TGTGCCAGCAGTTCCTCCCTCAGGGCAACTAATGAAAAACTGTTTTTT.

This clone was observed once. J is TRBJ2-7 and V is TRBV27; 10 bases align to TRBD1. This CDR3 is 16 amino acids long. CDR1 and CDR2 from the germline V gene are MNHEY and SMNVEV (reference sequence). J gave up 2 bases and V 4 bases, and 8 bases lay outside the gene matches. In nucleotides, the CDR3 is TGTGCCAGCAGTTCCCAAGTCGGGACAGGGGCCTACGAGCAGTACTTC. Translating gives CASSSQVGTGAYEQYF.

V gene TRBV6-6 combines with J gene TRBJ1-5; D unclear. This CDR3 has 15 amino acids. The V gene lost 7 bases and the J gene lost 0 bases, with 13 bases spanning the gap. Germline V CDR1 and CDR2: MNHNY, SVGAGI (reference sequence). In DNA, the CDR3 is TGTGCCAGCACCATCGAGAGCAATAGCAATCAGCCCCAGCATTTT. Translation gives CASTIESNSNQPQHF.

The rearrangement joins TRBV6-1 to TRBJ1-1; 10 nucleotides align to TRBD1. Germline-derived CDR1 and CDR2 are MNHNS and SASEGT. Trimming removed 1 base from V and 4 bases from J; junction bases left unmatched: 12. This CDR3 has 18 amino acids. The CDR3 reads CASSEGGDRGAIGTEAFF. The CDR3 coding sequence is TGTGCCAGCAGTGAAGGGGGGGACAGGGGAGCGATTGGCACTGAAGCTTTCTTT.

The CDR3 DNA reads as TGTGCCAGCAGCTGGGGACTAGCGGGGGGGTACTACGAGCAGTACTTC. Protein sequence: CASSWGLAGGYYEQYF. V usage is TRBV7-2 and J usage is TRBJ2-7; 16 bases agree with TRBD2. J lost 3 bases, V lost 4 bases, and 3 bases had no gene match. Germline V CDR1 and CDR2: SGHTA, FQGNSA. This CDR3 has 16 residues.

The gene calls are TRBV7-8 and TRBJ2-7; 12 nucleotides line up with TRBD1. CDR1 is SGHVS, CDR2 FQNEAQ, per germline. This CDR3 contains 16 residues. V shed 4 bases and J 1 base; nucleotides not matched to a gene: 5. CDR3 coding DNA: TGTGCCAGCAGCTCGGGACAGGGGGCTTCGTCCTACGAGCAGTACTTC. This sequence encodes CASSSGQGASSYEQYF.

The chain couples TRBV27 to TRBJ2-3, with TRBD2 identical over 7 bases. CDR3 length: 16 amino acids. J lost 2 bases, V lost 4 bases, and 9 bases had no gene match. In germline, CDR1 is MNHEY, CDR2 SMNVEV (reference sequence). CDR3 bases: TGTGCCAGCAGTTCCACCGGAGCGGGAACCACAGATACGCAGTATTTT. Its translation: CASSSTGAGTTDTQYF.

The CDR3 bases are TGTGCCAGCAGCCCCGAGAGAGGGCCCTACGAGCAGTACTTC. It translates to CASSPERGPYEQYF. The chain has TRBV9 and TRBJ2-7; D possibly corresponds to TRBD2 (5 bases). Germline V CDR1 and CDR2: SGDLS, YYNGEE. V gave up 4 bases and J gave up 2 bases, with 13 bases separating them. This CDR3 is 14 amino acids long.

V gene TRBV4-1 combines with J gene TRBJ1-5; no definite D call. This CDR3 contains 18 residues. Trimming left V 4 bases short and J 2 bases short, with 21 bases between. Germline V gene sequence: CDR1 MGHRA, CDR2 YSYEKL. CDR3 bases: TGCGCCAGCAGCCGCGTGACGGGAATCGAAAAGGGCAATCAGCCCCAGCATTTT. Protein sequence: CASSRVTGIEKGNQPQHF.

The genes are TRBV6-5 and TRBJ1-1, with D hard to call. V was cut by 0 bases and J by 1 base, with 12 bases left in between. This CDR3 is 16 amino acids long. From germline, CDR1 is MNHEY and CDR2 SVGAGI. The CDR3 region has the DNA TGTGCCAGCAGTTACTCGTTCGTGGGAGGGAACACTGAAGCTTTCTTT. Translating gives CASSYSFVGGNTEAFF.

The chain has TRBV13 and TRBJ1-2, with a weak D call TRBD1 (6 bases). With 7 bases removed from V and 3 bases from J, the gap between germline ends came to 15 bases. CDR3 length: 14 amino acids. Germline CDR1 is PRHDT and CDR2 is FYEKMQ (reference sequence). Here the CDR3 reads CASTEGGSDYGYTF. The CDR3 region has the DNA TGTGCCAGCACCGAGGGGGGGAGTGACTATGGCTACACCTTC.

V gene TRBV11-2 combines with J gene TRBJ2-7; TRBD2 agrees at 13 bases. This CDR3 comprises 15 residues. J gave up 4 bases and V 4 bases, and 4 bases lay outside the gene matches. Germline CDR1 is SGHAT and CDR2 is FQNNGV. DNA of the CDR3: TGTGCCAGCAGCTCACCGGGACTAGCGGGATACGAGCAGTACTTC. Its translation: CASSSPGLAGYEQYF.

This sequence joins TRBV11-2 and TRBJ2-3; the D gene is possibly TRBD1 (6 bases). Germline values: CDR1 SGHAT, CDR2 FQNNGV. Trimming stripped 5 bases from V and 3 bases from J, with 18 bases between. The CDR3 totals 16 residues. CDR3 sequence reads: CASSRVDSQWTDTQYF. The CDR3 nucleotides read TGTGCCAGCAGCCGCGTGGACAGCCAGTGGACAGATACGCAGTATTTT.

This rearrangement joins TRBV5-4 to TRBJ2-1, with 9 bases fitting TRBD2. The CDR3 spans 14 residues. V was clipped by 2 bases and J by 6 bases; unmatched bases: 3. CDR1 is SGHNT and CDR2 is YYREEE in the germline V gene (reference sequence). The CDR3 protein is CASSLLAGANEQFF. CDR3 nucleotides: TGTGCCAGCAGCTTATTAGCGGGGGCCAATGAGCAGTTCTTC.

The genes are TRBV27 and TRBJ2-2; 7 bases agree with TRBD2. With V trimmed by 3 bases and J by 5 bases, 3 bases remained unmatched. The V gene's germline CDR1 is MNHEY and CDR2 SMNVEV (reference sequence). CDR3 length: 14 amino acids. DNA for the CDR3: TGTGCCAGCAGTTTTATCGGGAGGACCGGGGAGCTGTTTTTT. Protein: CASSFIGRTGELFF.